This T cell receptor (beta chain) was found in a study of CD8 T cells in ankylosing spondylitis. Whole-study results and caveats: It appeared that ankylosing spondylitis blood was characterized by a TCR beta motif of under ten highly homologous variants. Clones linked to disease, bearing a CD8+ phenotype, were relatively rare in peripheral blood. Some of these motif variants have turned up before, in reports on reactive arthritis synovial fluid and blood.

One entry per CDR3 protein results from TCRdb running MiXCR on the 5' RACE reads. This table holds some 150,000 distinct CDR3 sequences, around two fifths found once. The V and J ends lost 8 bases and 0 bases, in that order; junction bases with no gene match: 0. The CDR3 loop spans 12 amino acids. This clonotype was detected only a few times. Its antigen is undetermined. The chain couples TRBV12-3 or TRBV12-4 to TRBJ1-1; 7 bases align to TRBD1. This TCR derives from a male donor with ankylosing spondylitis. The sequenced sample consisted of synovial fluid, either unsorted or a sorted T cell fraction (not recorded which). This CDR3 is CASGTVNTEAFF. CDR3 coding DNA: TGTGCCAGCGGGACAGTGAACACTGAAGCTTTCTTT.